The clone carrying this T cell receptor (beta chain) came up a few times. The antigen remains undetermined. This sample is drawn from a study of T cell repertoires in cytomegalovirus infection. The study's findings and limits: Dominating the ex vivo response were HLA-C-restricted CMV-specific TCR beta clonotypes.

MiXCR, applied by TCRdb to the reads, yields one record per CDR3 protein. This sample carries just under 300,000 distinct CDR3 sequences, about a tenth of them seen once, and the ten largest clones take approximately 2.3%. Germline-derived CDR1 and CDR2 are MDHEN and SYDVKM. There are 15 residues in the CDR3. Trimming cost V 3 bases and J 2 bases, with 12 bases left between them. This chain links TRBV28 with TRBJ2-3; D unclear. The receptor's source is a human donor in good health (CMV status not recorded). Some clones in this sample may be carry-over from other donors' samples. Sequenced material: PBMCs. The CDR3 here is CASSFTTETTDTQYF. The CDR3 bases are TGTGCCAGCAGTTTCACCACCGAAACCACAGATACGCAGTATTTT.